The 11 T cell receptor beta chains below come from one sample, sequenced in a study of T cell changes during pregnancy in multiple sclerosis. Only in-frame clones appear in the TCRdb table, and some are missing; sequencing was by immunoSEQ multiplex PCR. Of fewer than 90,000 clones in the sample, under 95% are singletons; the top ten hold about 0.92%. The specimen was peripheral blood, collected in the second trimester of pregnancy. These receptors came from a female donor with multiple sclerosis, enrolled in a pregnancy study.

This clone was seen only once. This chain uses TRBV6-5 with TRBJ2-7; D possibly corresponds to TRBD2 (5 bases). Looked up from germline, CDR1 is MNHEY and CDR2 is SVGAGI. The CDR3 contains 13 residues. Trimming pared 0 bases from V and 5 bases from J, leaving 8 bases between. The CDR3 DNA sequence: TGTGCCAGCAGTTACTCAGAGGGAAACGAGCAGTACTTC. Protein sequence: CASSYSEGNEQYF.

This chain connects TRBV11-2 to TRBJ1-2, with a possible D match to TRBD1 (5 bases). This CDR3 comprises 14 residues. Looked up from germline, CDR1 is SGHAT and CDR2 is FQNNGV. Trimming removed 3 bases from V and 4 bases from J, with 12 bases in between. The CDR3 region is CASSLENRLYGYTF. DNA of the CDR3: TGTGCCAGCAGCTTGGAAAACAGGCTCTATGGCTACACCTTC.

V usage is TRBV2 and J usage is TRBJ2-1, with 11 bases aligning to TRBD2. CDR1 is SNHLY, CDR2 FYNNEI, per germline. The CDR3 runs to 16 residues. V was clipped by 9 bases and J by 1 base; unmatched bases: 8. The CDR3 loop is CASITSGGRSYNEQFF. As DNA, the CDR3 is TGTGCCAGTATAACTAGCGGGGGTCGATCCTACAATGAGCAGTTCTTC.

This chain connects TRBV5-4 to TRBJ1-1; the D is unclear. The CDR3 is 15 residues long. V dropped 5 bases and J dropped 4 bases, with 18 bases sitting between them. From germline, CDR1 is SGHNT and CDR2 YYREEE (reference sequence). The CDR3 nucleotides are TGTGCCAGCAGAGACTTTGTGGGGAGTGGCACTGAAGCTTTCTTT. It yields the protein CASRDFVGSGTEAFF.

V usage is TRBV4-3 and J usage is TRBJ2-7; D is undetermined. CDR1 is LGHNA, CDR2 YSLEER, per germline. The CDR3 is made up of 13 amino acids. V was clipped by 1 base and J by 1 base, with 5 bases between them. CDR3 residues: CASSQAGSYEQYF. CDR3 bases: TGCGCCAGCAGCCAAGCGGGTTCCTACGAGCAGTACTTC.

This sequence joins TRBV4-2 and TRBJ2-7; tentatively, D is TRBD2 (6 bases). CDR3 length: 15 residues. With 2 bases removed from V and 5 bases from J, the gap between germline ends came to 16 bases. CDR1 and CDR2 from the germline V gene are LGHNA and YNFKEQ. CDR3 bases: TGTGCCAGCAGCCAACCCTGGGGAGGCAGGAACGAGCAGTACTTC. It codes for CASSQPWGGRNEQYF.

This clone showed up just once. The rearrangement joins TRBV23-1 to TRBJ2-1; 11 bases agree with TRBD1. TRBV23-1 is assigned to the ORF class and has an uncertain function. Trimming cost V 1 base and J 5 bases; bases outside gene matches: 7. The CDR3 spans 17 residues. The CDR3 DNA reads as TGCGCCAGCAGTCAATTCTTAGGGACAGGGGGACACAATGAGCAGTTCTTC. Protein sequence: CASSQFLGTGGHNEQFF.

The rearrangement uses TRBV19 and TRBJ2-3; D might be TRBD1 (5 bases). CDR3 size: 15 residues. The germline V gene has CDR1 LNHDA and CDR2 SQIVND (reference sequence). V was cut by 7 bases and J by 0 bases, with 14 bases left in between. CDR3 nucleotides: TGTGCCAGTAAAGGGGTCTCTGCTAGCACAGATACGCAGTATTTT. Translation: CASKGVSASTDTQYF. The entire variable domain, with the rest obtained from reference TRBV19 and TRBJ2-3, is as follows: DGGITQSPKYLFRKEGQNVTLSCEQNLNHDAMYWYRQDPGQGLRLIYYSQIVNDFQKGDIAEGYSVSREKKESFPLTVTSAQKNPTAFYLCASKGVSASTDTQYFGPGTRLTVL.

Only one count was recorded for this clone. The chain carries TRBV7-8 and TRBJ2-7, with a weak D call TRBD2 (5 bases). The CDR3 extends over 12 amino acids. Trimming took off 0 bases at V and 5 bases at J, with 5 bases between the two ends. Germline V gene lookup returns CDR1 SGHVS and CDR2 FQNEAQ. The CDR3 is CASSLAGDEQYF. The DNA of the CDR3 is TGTGCCAGCAGCTTAGCGGGAGACGAGCAGTACTTC.

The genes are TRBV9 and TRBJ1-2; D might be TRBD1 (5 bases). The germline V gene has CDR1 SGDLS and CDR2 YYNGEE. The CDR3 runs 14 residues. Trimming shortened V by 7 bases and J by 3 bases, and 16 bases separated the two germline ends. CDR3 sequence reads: CASSHPRGYYGYTF. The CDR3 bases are TGTGCCAGCTCACACCCCCGGGGGTACTATGGCTACACCTTC.

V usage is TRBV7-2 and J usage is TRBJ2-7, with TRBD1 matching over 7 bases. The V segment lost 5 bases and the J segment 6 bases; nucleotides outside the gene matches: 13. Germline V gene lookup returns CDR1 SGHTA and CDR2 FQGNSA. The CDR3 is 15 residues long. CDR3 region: CASSLGTVASGEQYF. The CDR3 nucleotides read TGTGCCAGCAGCCTCGGGACAGTCGCCTCCGGCGAGCAGTACTTC.